A selection of T cell receptor beta chains follows, all from one sample in a study of long-term antiretroviral therapy in people with HIV. Data came from immunoSEQ multiplex PCR; TCRdb stores just in-frame clones and leaves some out. The table lists roughly 30,000 clones, about nine tenths of them singletons, with less than 8.5% in the top ten. Sequencing was performed on unsorted PBMCs, taken 3.2 years before starting antiretroviral therapy. These receptors were collected from a man aged 50 or older with HIV. CDR3s include the opening cysteine and the closing phenylalanine or tryptophan. Each record gives: CDR3 protein, CDR3 DNA, J gene, V gene, clone size, D gene. A D gene is named only where the DNA matches it firmly. A row's size may be missing; if present it is once, few, many or a size class.

CDR3: CASSPGLAGSEQYF; DNA: TGTGCCAGCAGCCCGGGACTAGCCGGTTCCGAGCAGTACTTC; J: TRBJ2-7; V: TRBV7-7; size: .; D: TRBD2
CDR3: CASSPSSGGATEQFF; DNA: TGTGCCAGCAGCCCTTCGAGCGGGGGGGCCACTGAGCAGTTCTTC; J: TRBJ2-1; V: TRBV5-4; size: once; D: TRBD2
CDR3: CASSWGGEHLIYGYTF; DNA: TGTGCCAGCAGCTGGGGCGGGGAGCACCTAATCTATGGCTACACCTTC; J: TRBJ1-2; V: TRBV5-6; size: .; D: .
CDR3: CASTAEEADYGYTF; DNA: TGTGCCAGCACAGCCGAAGAAGCGGACTATGGCTACACCTTC; J: TRBJ1-2; V: TRBV5-4; size: .; D: .
CDR3: CSASRLGEQYF; DNA: TGCAGTGCTAGCAGGCTAGGCGAGCAGTACTTC; J: TRBJ2-7; V: TRBV20-1; size: once; D: .
CDR3: CASSQGGPYTF; DNA: TGTGCCAGCAGCCAAGGTGGACCGTACACCTTC; J: TRBJ1-2; V: TRBV14; size: .; D: .
CDR3: CASSFAGGNNEQFF; DNA: TGTGCCAGCAGCTTTGCAGGGGGAAACAATGAGCAGTTCTTC; J: TRBJ2-1; V: TRBV7-9; size: few; D: TRBD1
CDR3: CASSRAGGGNEKLFF; DNA: TGTGCCAGCAGCCGCGCAGGGGGTGGAAATGAAAAACTGTTTTTT; J: TRBJ1-4; V: TRBV11-2; size: .; D: TRBD1
CDR3: CASSITGHYSNQPQHF; DNA: TGTGCCAGTAGTATTACGGGACATTATAGCAATCAGCCCCAGCATTTT; J: TRBJ1-5; V: TRBV19; size: .; D: .
CDR3: CASSRLTARGQVPRETQYF; DNA: TGTGCCAGCAGCCGACTTACCGCCAGGGGGCAGGTACCACGAGAGACCCAGTACTTC; J: TRBJ2-5; V: TRBV5-8; size: .; D: TRBD1
CDR3: CASSLQPGLAGEQYF; DNA: TGTGCCAGTAGTCTCCAACCGGGACTAGCGGGCGAGCAGTACTTC; J: TRBJ2-7; V: TRBV19; size: few; D: TRBD2
CDR3: CASSFGSNQPQHF; DNA: TGTGCCAGCAGCTTCGGTAGCAATCAGCCCCAGCATTTT; J: TRBJ1-5; V: TRBV11-2; size: .; D: .
CDR3: CASSMRDSAEQFF; DNA: TGTGCCAGCAGCATGCGGGACAGCGCTGAGCAGTTCTTC; J: TRBJ2-1; V: TRBV7-2; size: .; D: .
CDR3: CASSYPYPTENTEAFF; DNA: TGTGCCAGCAGCTATCCCTACCCCACAGAGAACACTGAAGCTTTCTTT; J: TRBJ1-1; V: TRBV5-4; size: .; D: .
CDR3: CATSSRTGNQPQHF; DNA: TGTGCCACCAGCAGCAGGACGGGCAATCAGCCCCAGCATTTT; J: TRBJ1-5; V: TRBV15; size: .; D: .
CDR3: CASSEWSRGGNYEQYF; DNA: TGTGCCAGCAGTGAATGGAGCCGGGGGGGTAACTACGAGCAGTACTTC; J: TRBJ2-7; V: TRBV6-1; size: .; D: TRBD2
CDR3: CASSLDRGTYNEQFF; DNA: TGCGCCAGCAGCCTGGACAGGGGAACCTACAATGAGCAGTTCTTC; J: TRBJ2-1; V: TRBV5-1; size: .; D: TRBD1
CDR3: CASSSETSGRMYF; DNA: TGCGCCAGCAGCTCTGAGACTAGCGGGAGGATGTACTTC; J: TRBJ2-7; V: TRBV5-1; size: few; D: TRBD2
CDR3: CASSQVDRQNTEAFF; DNA: TGCGCCAGCAGCCAAGTTGACAGACAGAACACTGAAGCTTTCTTT; J: TRBJ1-1; V: TRBV4-1; size: .; D: .
CDR3: CASRLEYNRGPQQYF; DNA: TGTGCAAGTCGCTTAGAGTATAACAGGGGACCTCAGCAGTATTTT; J: TRBJ2-3; V: TRBV12-2; size: .; D: .
CDR3: CASSSALQETQYF; DNA: TGCGCCAGCAGTAGTGCCCTCCAGGAGACCCAGTACTTC; J: TRBJ2-5; V: TRBV5-1; size: .; D: .
CDR3: CASSLVGRWETQYF; DNA: TGTGCCAGCAGTTTAGTTGGGAGGTGGGAGACCCAGTACTTC; J: TRBJ2-5; V: TRBV27; size: .; D: .
CDR3: CASSLDPGYTGELFF; DNA: TGTGCCAGCAGCTTAGATCCCGGATACACCGGGGAGCTGTTTTTT; J: TRBJ2-2; V: TRBV11-2; size: .; D: .
CDR3: CASLRSLASGNTIYF; DNA: TGTGCCAGCCTACGTTCACTCGCGTCTGGAAACACCATATATTTT; J: TRBJ1-3; V: TRBV2; size: .; D: .
CDR3: CASSLGLATDTQYF; DNA: TGTGCCAGCAGCTTAGGTCTTGCCACAGATACGCAGTATTTT; J: TRBJ2-3; V: TRBV11-3; size: .; D: .
CDR3: CASSLGVGMDRVNTEAFF; DNA: TGCGCCAGCAGCTTGGGGGTGGGGATGGACAGGGTGAACACTGAAGCTTTCTTT; J: TRBJ1-1; V: TRBV5-1; size: .; D: TRBD1
CDR3: CASSLVTSGGNYEQYF; DNA: TGCGCCAGCAGCTTGGTGACTAGCGGGGGAAACTACGAGCAGTACTTC; J: TRBJ2-7; V: TRBV5-1; size: .; D: TRBD2
CDR3: CASSSGGYSGANVLTF; DNA: TGCGCCAGCAGTTCAGGGGGTTACTCTGGGGCCAACGTCCTGACTTTC; J: TRBJ2-6; V: TRBV4-3; size: once; D: TRBD1
CDR3: CASSVLDGSSDYGYTF; DNA: TGTGCCAGCAGCGTACTCGACGGGTCTTCAGACTATGGCTACACCTTC; J: TRBJ1-2; V: TRBV9; size: .; D: .
CDR3: CASRKGRNTEAFF; DNA: TGTGCCAGCAGAAAAGGAAGGAACACTGAAGCTTTCTTT; J: TRBJ1-1; V: TRBV6-5; size: .; D: .
CDR3: CASSLHDQVSYEQYF; DNA: TGTGCCAGCAGCTTACACGACCAAGTCTCCTACGAGCAGTACTTC; J: TRBJ2-7; V: TRBV11-2; size: .; D: .
CDR3: CASRRRTGNTEAFF; DNA: TGTGCCAGCAGAAGGCGGACAGGGAACACTGAAGCTTTCTTT; J: TRBJ1-1; V: TRBV7-8; size: .; D: TRBD1
CDR3: CASSAQVSYNEQFF; DNA: TGTGCCAGCAGCGCACAGGTCTCCTACAATGAGCAGTTCTTC; J: TRBJ2-1; V: TRBV9; size: .; D: .
CDR3: CASSLAQGSSNQPQHF; DNA: TGTGCCAGCAGCTTAGCTCAGGGGAGCAGCAATCAGCCCCAGCATTTT; J: TRBJ1-5; V: TRBV7-2; size: .; D: .
CDR3: CASSRTAGLAGYNEQFF; DNA: TGTGCCAGCAGCCGAACGGCGGGACTAGCGGGTTACAATGAGCAGTTCTTC; J: TRBJ2-1; V: TRBV14; size: few; D: TRBD2
CDR3: CSAETASGGDGELFF; DNA: TGCAGCGCTGAAACAGCTAGCGGGGGTGACGGGGAGCTGTTTTTT; J: TRBJ2-2; V: TRBV29-1; size: .; D: TRBD2
CDR3: CASSLVDRNTIYF; DNA: TGTGCCAGCAGCTTAGTCGACAGGAACACCATATATTTT; J: TRBJ1-3; V: TRBV7-9; size: .; D: .
CDR3: CASGLGTGNQPQHF; DNA: TGTGCCAGCGGCCTTGGGACAGGCAATCAGCCCCAGCATTTT; J: TRBJ1-5; V: TRBV7-9; size: .; D: TRBD1
CDR3: CASSVDSLSGNTIYF; DNA: TGTGCCAGCAGCGTTGACAGCCTCTCTGGAAACACCATATATTTT; J: TRBJ1-3; V: TRBV5-4; size: .; D: .
CDR3: CASRLDSYVVGYTF; DNA: TGTGCCAGTAGGCTTGACAGCTACGTTGTTGGCTACACCTTC; J: TRBJ1-2; V: TRBV19; size: .; D: .
CDR3: CASSLETGGETQYF; DNA: TGCGCCAGCAGCTTGGAGACAGGAGGAGAGACCCAGTACTTC; J: TRBJ2-5; V: TRBV5-1; size: .; D: .
CDR3: CASSLTRATGYGYTF; DNA: TGTGCCAGCAGCTTAACCCGGGCGACGGGCTATGGCTACACCTTC; J: TRBJ1-2; V: TRBV7-8; size: .; D: .
CDR3: CASSLAYTGGDYGYTF; DNA: TGTGCCAGCAGTTTAGCTTACACAGGGGGCGACTATGGCTACACCTTC; J: TRBJ1-2; V: TRBV28; size: few; D: TRBD1
CDR3: CASSSSLTSGMNTGELFF; DNA: TGTGCCAGCAGCTCCTCTCTTACTAGCGGGATGAACACCGGGGAGCTGTTTTTT; J: TRBJ2-2; V: TRBV11-3; size: .; D: TRBD2
CDR3: CASTRCDEQYF; DNA: TGTGCCAGCACACGATGCGACGAGCAGTACTTC; J: TRBJ2-7; V: TRBV11-3; size: .; D: .
CDR3: CASSYREGNQPQHF; DNA: TGTGCCAGCAGCTACAGGGAGGGCAATCAGCCCCAGCATTTT; J: TRBJ1-5; V: TRBV7-2; size: .; D: .
CDR3: CASSPGQGRTDTQYF; DNA: TGCGCCAGCAGCCCCGGACAGGGTCGCACAGATACGCAGTATTTT; J: TRBJ2-3; V: TRBV5-1; size: once; D: TRBD1
CDR3: CSAYTMSKETQYF; DNA: TGCAGCGCTTATACGATGTCCAAAGAGACCCAGTACTTC; J: TRBJ2-5; V: TRBV29-1; size: .; D: .
CDR3: CASSDRQGGEQFF; DNA: TGCGCCAGCAGTGACCGACAGGGCGGTGAGCAGTTCTTC; J: TRBJ2-1; V: TRBV10-1; size: once; D: TRBD1
CDR3: CASSFDSYYGYTF; DNA: TGTGCCAGCAGCTTTGACAGCTACTATGGCTACACCTTC; J: TRBJ1-2; V: TRBV7-8; size: .; D: .